Listed here are 21 T cell receptor beta chains from one sample, sequenced in a study of T cell responses to AZD1222 COVID-19 vaccine. Assay: immunoSEQ multiplex PCR; the TCRdb copy retains only in-frame clones and omits some. The sample shows about 150,000 clones, roughly 85% of them seen only once. The material was peripheral blood, obtained on day 0 of AZD1222 vaccination. These receptors originate from an adult in good health.

The chain uses TRBV3-1 (or the pseudogene TRBV3-2) and TRBJ2-1; the match to TRBD1 covers 7 bases. CDR1 is LGHDT and CDR2 is YNNKEL in the germline V gene (reference sequence). With 3 bases clipped from V and 7 bases from J, the junction kept 6 bases outside the gene matches. The CDR3 sequence is 14 residues long. CDR3 sequence: CASSQGTVANEQFF. CDR3 nucleotides: TGTGCCAGCAGCCAGGGGACAGTGGCGAATGAGCAGTTCTTC.

This rearrangement joins TRBV10-3 to TRBJ1-5, with D uncertain. V was cut by 4 bases and J by 4 bases, with 5 bases left in between. Germline V gene data show CDR1 as ENHRY and CDR2 as SYGVKD. The CDR3 runs 12 residues. In DNA, the CDR3 is TGTGCCATCAGTGGAGCGAATCAGCCCCAGCATTTT. This translates into CAISGANQPQHF.

The chain combines TRBV6-5 with TRBJ1-3; D not certain. There are 15 residues in the CDR3. Germline loops: CDR1 MNHEY, CDR2 SVGAGI. Trimming took off 6 bases at V and 4 bases at J, with 16 bases between the two ends. Here the CDR3 DNA reads TGTGCCAGCAGCCGGGCAGGATTCTACGGAAACACCATATATTTT. It yields the protein CASSRAGFYGNTIYF.

The chain combines TRBV14 with TRBJ1-1; TRBD1 matches 10 bases. After removal of 5 bases from V and 4 bases from J, the junction contained 1 base not matched to a gene. CDR3 length: 13 amino acids. Germline loops: CDR1 SGHDN, CDR2 FVKESK. The CDR3 DNA sequence: TGTGCCAGCAGCGGACAGGGGGGCACTGAAGCTTTCTTT. Translated, it gives CASSGQGGTEAFF.

V and J are TRBV6-6 and TRBJ2-1; D perhaps matches TRBD2 (6 bases). Germline V gene sequence: CDR1 MNHNY, CDR2 SVGAGI (reference sequence). V lost 3 bases to trimming and J lost 4 bases, with 7 bases between them. The CDR3 sequence is 13 residues long. The CDR3 coding sequence is TGTGCCAGCAGTTATGGGGGGTACAATGAGCAGTTCTTC. Translating it yields CASSYGGYNEQFF.

The V gene is TRBV29-1, the J gene TRBJ2-1; the D gene is possibly TRBD1 (5 bases). Germline-derived CDR1 and CDR2 are SQVTM and ANQGSEA. V lost 7 bases and J 0 bases, leaving 16 bases between the germline ends. This CDR3 is 15 amino acids long. The DNA of the CDR3 is TGCAGCGGCCAAGGACACCCTAGCTCCTACAATGAGCAGTTCTTC. Translated, it gives CSGQGHPSSYNEQFF.

The J gene is TRBJ1-6, the V gene TRBV27; D not certain. V lost 6 bases, J lost 0 bases, and 6 bases lay in between. Germline CDR1 reads MNHEY; CDR2 reads SMNVEV (reference sequence). The CDR3 extends over 14 amino acids. CDR3 DNA: TGTGCCAGCAGGTCGAGCTCCTATAATTCACCCCTCCACTTT. Translating gives CASRSSSYNSPLHF.

This clone was recorded many times. The chain employs TRBV27 and TRBJ1-5; no clear D gene. V lost 6 bases and J 1 base, leaving 7 bases between the germline ends. Germline V gene data show CDR1 as MNHEY and CDR2 as SMNVEV (reference sequence). The CDR3 spans 13 residues. In nucleotides, the CDR3 is TGTGCCAGCAGCACCCTGAGCAATCAGCCCCAGCATTTT. As protein: CASSTLSNQPQHF.

This clone was found once. This chain connects TRBV27 to TRBJ2-7; 11 bases match TRBD1. V dropped 4 bases and J dropped 6; count of bases not matched to a gene: 8. The CDR3 is 15 residues long. Germline V lookup: CDR1 MNHEY, CDR2 SMNVEV (reference sequence). In nucleotides, the CDR3 is TGTGCCAGCAGTTCGTCCGGGACAGGGGGTCGCGAGCAGTACTTC. Translated, it gives CASSSSGTGGREQYF.

This clone was seen once. The rearrangement uses TRBV10-3 and TRBJ2-2, with D unclear. Germline CDR1 reads ENHRY; CDR2 reads SYGVKD. The length of the CDR3 is 11 residues. V was pared by 6 bases and J by 1 base, with 0 bases between. The CDR3 is CAIRNTGELFF. CDR3 coding DNA: TGTGCCATCAGGAACACCGGGGAGCTGTTTTTT.

V usage is TRBV29-1 and J usage is TRBJ1-5, with a possible D match to TRBD1 (6 bases). V was cut by 4 bases and J by 5 bases, with 12 bases left in between. The CDR3 is 13 amino acids. Germline-derived CDR1 and CDR2 are SQVTM and ANQGSEA. The CDR3 DNA reads as TGCAGCGTTGGGGGGGACAACTATCAGCCCCAGCATTTT. The encoded protein is CSVGGDNYQPQHF.

This clone was seen repeatedly, ten times or more. V usage is TRBV7-9 and J usage is TRBJ1-3, with TRBD1 matching over 9 bases. V lost 5 bases to trimming and J lost 2 bases; unmatched junction nucleotides: 10. The germline CDR1 and CDR2 sequences are SEHNR and FQNEAQ (reference sequence). The CDR3 runs 17 residues. CDR3 sequence reads: CASSLDRGGITGNTIYF. The CDR3 DNA sequence: TGTGCCAGCAGCCTGGACAGGGGAGGGATAACTGGAAACACCATATATTTT.

This chain uses TRBV29-1 with TRBJ2-5, with TRBD1 as a possible D gene (5 bases). This CDR3 comprises 13 residues. Germline lookup yields CDR1 SQVTM and CDR2 ANQGSEA. V lost 3 bases and J 3 bases, leaving 11 bases between the germline ends. Here the CDR3 DNA reads TGCAGCGTTGAGCACAGGACCGAAGAGACCCAGTACTTC. Protein product: CSVEHRTEETQYF.

The chain has TRBV5-6 and TRBJ2-3; D unclear. Germline lookup yields CDR1 SGHDT and CDR2 YYEEEE. V lost 4 bases and J lost 8, with 11 bases in between. The CDR3 totals 12 residues. The CDR3 DNA is TGTGCCAGCAGCCCAGACCCAGCTACGCAGTATTTT. This encodes CASSPDPATQYF. The full variable domain, rest sourced from reference TRBV5-6 and TRBJ2-3, is DAGVTQSPTHLIKTRGQQVTLRCSPKSGHDTVSWYQQALGQGPQFIFQYYEEEERQRGNFPDRFSGHQFPNYSSELNVNALLLGDSALYLCASSPDPATQYFGPGTRLTVL.

V and J are TRBV24-1 and TRBJ2-5, with 10 bases that match TRBD2. Losses at the gene ends were 7 bases for V and 4 bases for J; bases not matched to a gene: 8. The germline V gene has CDR1 KGHDR and CDR2 SFDVKD. The CDR3 spans 15 residues. CDR3 DNA: TGTGCCACCAGCATTGGGGCTAGCGGGGGAGAGACCCAGTACTTC. Encoded protein: CATSIGASGGETQYF.

The rearrangement uses TRBV29-1 and TRBJ2-5; perhaps TRBD1 as D (5 bases). CDR1 is SQVTM, CDR2 ANQGSEA, per germline. This CDR3 spans 16 amino acids. V gave up 0 bases and J gave up 2 bases, with 16 bases separating them. In DNA form, the CDR3 reads TGCAGCGTTGAAGACCCCTGGACGGACACGCAAGAGACCCAGTACTTC. Its protein product is CSVEDPWTDTQETQYF.

The chain carries TRBV29-1 and TRBJ2-5; 7 bases are a match to TRBD1. The germline V gene has CDR1 SQVTM and CDR2 ANQGSEA. J was trimmed by 4 bases and V by 6 bases; bases with no gene match: 14. This CDR3 is 15 amino acids long. The CDR3 coding sequence is TGCAGCGTCGTCCCCTTAGGGGGACAGAGAGAGACCCAGTACTTC. Its translation is CSVVPLGGQRETQYF.

V usage is TRBV30 and J usage is TRBJ1-1; tentatively, D is TRBD1 (5 bases). The CDR3 has 15 amino acids. Trimming left V 4 bases short and J 4 bases short, with 19 bases between. In germline, CDR1 is GTSNPN, CDR2 SVGIG (reference sequence). The CDR3 spells CAWTPVGGRGTEAFF. The CDR3, as DNA: TGTGCCTGGACCCCTGTGGGGGGTCGGGGCACTGAAGCTTTCTTT.

V gene TRBV7-9 combines with J gene TRBJ1-3; D is possibly TRBD1 (5 bases). Germline V gives CDR1 SEHNR, CDR2 FQNEAQ (reference sequence). Between the trimmed V and J ends, which lost 4 bases and 1 base, there was a span of 14 bases. This CDR3 comprises 16 residues. In DNA, the CDR3 is TGTGCCAGCAGCTCCTACTCCGGGACTTCTGGAAACACCATATATTTT. Translating it yields CASSSYSGTSGNTIYF.

With regard to this clone: Distinct nucleotide sequences in the sample also encode this CDR3. This chain connects TRBV5-1 to TRBJ2-2, with D perhaps being TRBD1 or TRBD2 (5 bases each). The germline gives CDR1 SGHRS, CDR2 YFSETQ. The CDR3 totals 15 residues. Trimming shortened V by 0 bases and J by 2 bases, and 8 bases separated the two germline ends. CDR3 region: CASSLGGTNTGELFF. DNA of the CDR3: TGCGCCAGCAGCTTGGGAGGGACCAACACCGGGGAGCTGTTTTTT.

The chain uses TRBV11-3 and TRBJ2-5; no clear D gene. This CDR3 is built from 14 residues. V lost 5 bases to trimming and J lost 2 bases, with 12 bases between them. Per the germline V gene, CDR1 is SGHNT and CDR2 is YENEEA. CDR3 in DNA: TGTGCCAGCAGCGGGAACGCCCAGCAAGAGACCCAGTACTTC. Its translation: CASSGNAQQETQYF.